The next 17 T cell receptor beta chains were all read from a single sample in a study of sequential checkpoint blockade in melanoma (dated by TCRdb to 2018 to 2020). The library was obtained by the immunoSEQ multiplex PCR assay. TCRdb limited this immuneACCESS table to in-frame rearrangements with V and J called. A share of clones is missing; checked studies link under half to unresolved V genes, and the rest is unexplained. This sample has 25,000 to 30,000 clones in its table, and approximately 77% of those were observed once. The top ten clones comprise about an eighth of the sample. The treatment or condition label, as the study defines it: randomized to nivolumab then ipilimumab (arm A) or the reverse (arm B). The sample in question was CD8+ T cells sorted from blood (inferred from file names), obtained from a patient given nivolumab and ipilimumab in sequence. Source of these receptors: a human donor with melanoma.

The chain recombines TRBV9 with TRBJ1-1; D uncertain. Trimming cost V 2 bases and J 6 bases, with 14 bases left between them. CDR3 size: 14 residues. Germline lookup yields CDR1 SGDLS and CDR2 YYNGEE. CDR3 loop: CASSVLGSEAEAFF. Here the CDR3 DNA reads TGTGCCAGCAGCGTCCTGGGGTCGGAGGCTGAAGCTTTCTTT.

This clone was counted a few times. The chain combines TRBV7-9 with TRBJ1-1, with D unclear. Germline CDR1 SEHNR, CDR2 FQNEAQ (reference sequence). V lost 10 bases, J lost 0 bases, and 9 bases lay in between. This CDR3 has 12 residues. CDR3 nucleotides: TGTGCCATCGACTCAATGAACACTGAAGCTTTCTTT. Protein: CAIDSMNTEAFF.

In its sample, this clone was seen a few times. This rearrangement joins TRBV7-3 to TRBJ2-3; the match to TRBD2 covers 8 bases. The CDR3 runs to 14 residues. Trimming removed 5 bases from V and 6 bases from J; junction bases left unmatched: 7. CDR1 SGHTA and CDR2 FQGTGA come from the germline V gene. In DNA, the CDR3 is TGTGCCAGCAGCCCTACGGGGGGGTTTGATACGCAGTATTTT. It encodes CASSPTGGFDTQYF.

This chain joins TRBV5-1 and TRBJ2-5; D not certain. The V and J ends lost 7 bases and 3 bases respectively, with 16 bases between them. This CDR3 region has 14 residues. Looked up from germline, CDR1 is SGHRS and CDR2 is YFSETQ. The CDR3 nucleotides read TGCGCCAGCTCACCCCGAACTCCTAAAGAGACCCAGTACTTC. Protein sequence: CASSPRTPKETQYF. Using reference TRBV5-1 and TRBJ2-5 for the parts outside the CDR3, the full variable domain is KAGVTQTPRYLIKTRGQQVTLSCSPISGHRSVSWYQQTPGQGLQFLFEYFSETQRNKGNFPGRFSGRQFSNSRSEMNVSTLELGDSALYLCASSPRTPKETQYFGPGTRLLVL.

The chain joins TRBV6-6 to TRBJ1-6; D might be TRBD1 (6 bases). Trimming left V 2 bases short and J 4 bases short, with 12 bases between. CDR1 is MNHNY, CDR2 SVGAGI, per germline (reference sequence). The CDR3 loop spans 16 amino acids. The DNA of the CDR3 is TGTGCCAGCAGTTACAGCCCAGGGGTATATAATTCACCCCTCCACTTT. Translation: CASSYSPGVYNSPLHF.

The V call is TRBV30, the J call TRBJ1-2; D perhaps matches TRBD1 (5 bases). Germline V gene sequence: CDR1 GTSNPN, CDR2 SVGIG (reference sequence). This CDR3 is 12 amino acids long. Trimming took 2 bases from V and 4 from J, leaving 8 bases between them. The CDR3 spells CAWSQGFYGYTF. The CDR3, as DNA: TGTGCCTGGAGTCAGGGATTCTATGGCTACACCTTC.

The V call is TRBV4-3, the J call TRBJ2-5; D may be TRBD2 (7 bases). The J call may not be correct, given that the DNA end is closer to TRBJ2-7. The CDR3 has 15 residues. Germline CDR1 and CDR2: LGHNA and YSLEER. The CDR3 here is CASSERGGPAYEQYF. Here the CDR3 DNA reads TGCGCCAGCAGCGAAAGGGGGGGACCGGCCTACGAGCAGTACTTC.

The chain links TRBV18 to TRBJ2-3; D possibly corresponds to TRBD2 (6 bases). Trimming shortened V by 3 bases and J by 11 bases, and 12 bases separated the two germline ends. Per the germline V gene, CDR1 is KGHSH and CDR2 is LQKENI. The CDR3 spans 12 residues. The CDR3 spells CASSPLAGQQYF. DNA of the CDR3: TGTGCCAGCTCACCCCTCGCGGGGCAGCAGTATTTT.

This rearrangement joins TRBV5-4 to TRBJ2-7, with TRBD2 identical over 10 bases. J was trimmed by 4 bases and V by 2 bases; bases with no gene match: 3. CDR3 length: 14 residues. Germline assignment: CDR1 SGHNT and CDR2 YYREEE (reference sequence). The CDR3 DNA follows: TGTGCCAGCAGCTTTGCTAGCGGGGGTTACGAGCAGTACTTC. It yields the protein CASSFASGGYEQYF. Based on the CDR3 plus reference TRBV5-4 and TRBJ2-7, the full variable domain is ETGVTQSPTHLIKTRGQQVTLRCSSQSGHNTVSWYQQALGQGPQFIFQYYREEENGRGNFPPRFSGLQFPNYSSELNVNALELDDSALYLCASSFASGGYEQYFGPGTRLTVT.

The chain employs TRBV9 and TRBJ1-2; 11 nucleotides line up with TRBD1. There are 14 residues in the CDR3. CDR1 and CDR2 (germline): SGDLS, YYNGEE. V lost 5 bases to trimming and J lost 6 bases; unmatched junction nucleotides: 6. In nucleotides, the CDR3 is TGTGCCAGCAGGGGGACAGGGGGACGTCATGGCTACACCTTC. Encoded protein: CASRGTGGRHGYTF.

The chain has TRBV6-6 and TRBJ2-1, with D perhaps TRBD1 (6 bases). The CDR3 is made up of 15 amino acids. The V end lost 4 bases, the J end lost 0 bases, and 10 bases lay between the germline ends. The germline CDR1 and CDR2 sequences are MNHNY and SVGAGI (reference sequence). The CDR3 nucleotides are TGTGCCAGCAGTTTGAGCAGGGGCTCCTACAATGAGCAGTTCTTC. It codes for CASSLSRGSYNEQFF.

This clone was recorded once. The chain carries TRBV7-2 and TRBJ2-3; 9 bases map to TRBD1. Germline V gene data show CDR1 as SGHTA and CDR2 as FQGNSA. CDR3 size: 15 residues. Trimming removed 2 bases from V and 2 bases from J; junction bases left unmatched: 2. The CDR3 sequence: CASSLNRGPTDTQYF. The CDR3 DNA reads as TGTGCCAGCAGCTTAAACAGGGGGCCCACAGATACGCAGTATTTT.

This chain connects TRBV6-6 to TRBJ1-6; 7 positions match TRBD1. V shed 2 bases, J shed 8 bases, and the junction held 6 bases outside the gene matches. The length of the CDR3 is 15 residues. Germline-derived CDR1 and CDR2 are MNHNY and SVGAGI (reference sequence). CDR3 DNA sequence: TGTGCCAGCAGTTACCTGGACAGGCCCGATTCACCCCTCCACTTT. Translating gives CASSYLDRPDSPLHF.

The V and J genes are TRBV5-8 and TRBJ2-2; perhaps TRBD2 as D (6 bases). CDR1 and CDR2 from the germline V gene are SGHTS and YDEGEE. Trimming cost V 4 bases and J 7 bases, with 11 bases left between them. The CDR3 runs 13 residues. DNA for the CDR3: TGTGCCAGCAGCCTCGGGGGTGGCGGGGAGCTGTTTTTT. It specifies CASSLGGGGELFF. The variable domain in full, completed from reference TRBV5-8 and TRBJ2-2, reads EAGVTQSPTHLIKTRGQQATLRCSPISGHTSVYWYQQALGLGLQFLLWYDEGEERNRGNFPPRFSGRQFPNYSSELNVNALELEDSALYLCASSLGGGGELFFGEGSRLTVL.

The sample holds one count of this clone. V and J are TRBV20-1 and TRBJ1-5, with D maybe TRBD1 (5 bases). Between the trimmed V and J ends, which lost 8 bases and 3 bases, there was a span of 8 bases. The CDR3 runs 11 residues. CDR1 and CDR2 (germline): DFQATT, SNEGSKA (reference sequence). CDR3 sequence: CSRQHNQPQHF. DNA for the CDR3: TGCAGTCGACAGCACAATCAGCCCCAGCATTTT.

The V gene is TRBV28, the J gene TRBJ1-6, with D hard to call. V gave up 4 bases and J gave up 6 bases, with 10 bases separating them. Germline CDR1 is MDHEN and CDR2 is SYDVKM. This CDR3 has 14 residues. The CDR3 loop reads CASSSPRGNSPLHF. DNA for the CDR3: TGTGCCAGCAGTTCCCCACGAGGTAATTCACCCCTCCACTTT.

This clone has more than one count but fewer than ten. V and J are TRBV29-1 and TRBJ2-7; the match to TRBD2 covers 9 bases. This CDR3 has 11 residues. Per germline, CDR1 SQVTM and CDR2 ANQGSEA. After removal of 6 bases from V and 9 bases from J, the junction contained 6 bases not matched to a gene. CDR3 residues: CSVEGGGGQYF. The CDR3 DNA is TGCAGCGTCGAGGGCGGGGGGGGGCAGTACTTC.